The following is a T cell receptor (beta chain) sequence with its context. These data are taken from a study of T-cell reconstitution after alpha-beta-depleted transplantation in children. V lost 4 bases, J lost 3 bases, and 5 bases stayed unmatched. The germline CDR1 and CDR2 sequences are SGHKS and YYEKEE (reference sequence). There are 15 residues in the CDR3. Researchers prepared the TCRbeta library using unique molecular identifiers, the study reports. Each CDR3 protein is one row after TCRdb ran MiXCR on the PCR reads. The data show 250,000 to 350,000 distinct CDR3 sequences, with 9.9% seen just once and about a tenth held by the top ten.

The sequence was collected from a human donor who donated a stem cell graft to a child with SCID. The chain couples TRBV5-5 to TRBJ2-7, with 12 bases matching TRBD1. The starting material was PBMCs from the stem cell graft donor, obtained from the stem cell graft. The CDR3 loop reads CASSHRDRGRYEQYF. CDR3 bases: TGTGCCAGCAGCCACCGGGACAGGGGGCGCTACGAGCAGTACTTC.